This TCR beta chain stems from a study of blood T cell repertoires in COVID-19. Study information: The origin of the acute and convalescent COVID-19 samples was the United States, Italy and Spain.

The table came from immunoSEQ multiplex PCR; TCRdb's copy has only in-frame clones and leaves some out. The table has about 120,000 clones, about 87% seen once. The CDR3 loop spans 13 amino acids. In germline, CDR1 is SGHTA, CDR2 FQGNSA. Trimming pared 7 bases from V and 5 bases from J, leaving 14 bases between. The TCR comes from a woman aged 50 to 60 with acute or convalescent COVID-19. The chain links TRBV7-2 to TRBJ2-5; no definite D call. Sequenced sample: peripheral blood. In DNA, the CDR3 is TGTGCCAGCACCCAGAGGTATTCGGAGACCCAGTACTTC. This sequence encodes CASTQRYSETQYF.